This is a list of T cell receptor beta chains from one sample in a study of shared clonotypes between healthy human individuals. Sequencing was performed with immunoSEQ multiplex PCR; in TCRdb, only in-frame clones are kept and a portion is missing. This sample carries about 1 million clones, about 77% of them seen once, and the ten largest clones take approximately 1.5%. Sequencing used memory CD4+ T cells sorted from blood. Receptors originate from a man aged 18 to 35 in good health. Both conserved end residues are part of each CDR3. Fields, in order: V gene, J gene, clone size, D gene, CDR3 protein, CDR3 DNA. The D gene is left open where the match is weak. Size values are once, few and many counts, or a class for expanded clones, and some rows have none.

TRBV10-2	TRBJ1-2	.	.	CASSDNIHWVGGYTF	TGCGCCAGCAGTGATAACATACATTGGGTAGGAGGCTACACCTTC
TRBV30	TRBJ1-1	few	.	CAWSRVEAFF	TGTGCCTGGAGTCGGGTTGAAGCTTTCTTT
TRBV29-1	TRBJ1-2	.	.	CSAPGAVYGYTF	TGCAGCGCCCCAGGGGCAGTCTATGGCTACACCTTC
TRBV5-1	TRBJ2-3	.	TRBD2	CASSKTLAGTSGRQGDTQYF	TGCGCCAGCAGTAAAACCCTCGCCGGGACTAGCGGGAGGCAGGGAGATACGCAGTATTTT
TRBV7-2	TRBJ2-7	.	TRBD2	CASSLGTSVVPQYF	TGTGCCAGCAGCCTTGGGACTAGCGTAGTCCCCCAGTACTTC
TRBV5-1	TRBJ1-1	.	.	CASSTGQPRTVTEAFF	TGCGCCAGCTCCACTGGACAGCCGCGAACAGTCACTGAAGCTTTCTTT
TRBV18	TRBJ2-5	.	TRBD1	CASSPPSGAGGTQYF	TGTGCCAGCTCACCACCGTCCGGGGCAGGGGGGACCCAGTACTTC
TRBV5-6	TRBJ1-2	.	.	CASSLVWSGYTF	TGTGCCAGCAGCTTGGTCTGGTCTGGCTACACCTTC
TRBV5-4	TRBJ2-5	.	.	CASSFLGSQETQYF	TGTGCCAGCAGCTTTCTAGGGAGTCAAGAGACCCAGTACTTC
TRBV30	TRBJ1-5	few	.	CAWSATGRPGNQPQHF	TGTGCCTGGAGCGCAACCGGGAGACCAGGCAATCAGCCCCAGCATTTT
TRBV7-2	TRBJ2-3	.	TRBD2	CASSSFNSGGTDTQYF	TGTGCCAGCAGCTCCTTCAATAGCGGGGGTACAGATACGCAGTATTTT
TRBV5-5	TRBJ2-5	.	TRBD1	CASSRTGTGFRETQYF	TGTGCCAGCAGTCGTACCGGGACAGGGTTTCGAGAGACCCAGTACTTC
TRBV18	TRBJ2-7	.	.	CASSPLNAPFGVSEQYF	TGTGCCAGCTCACCGCTAAATGCCCCTTTTGGCGTCTCCGAGCAGTACTTC
TRBV5-3	TRBJ1-1	once	.	CARSIVAEAFF	TGTGCCAGAAGCATCGTTGCTGAAGCTTTCTTT
TRBV30	TRBJ2-1	many	TRBD2	CAWSGGLGRYNEQFF	TGTGCCTGGAGTGGGGGACTAGGGAGGTACAATGAGCAGTTCTTC
TRBV6-1	TRBJ2-5	.	.	CASSEAPYRKGPGKTQYF	TGTGCCAGCAGTGAAGCGCCGTATCGGAAGGGACCAGGGAAGACCCAGTACTTC
TRBV11-2	TRBJ1-4	.	.	CASSSLNRARNEKLFF	TGTGCCAGCAGCTCCCTAAACAGGGCAAGGAACGAAAAACTGTTTTTT
TRBV5-4	TRBJ2-2	few	TRBD1	CASSQDRGRVGELFF	TGTGCCAGCAGCCAGGACAGGGGGCGCGTCGGGGAGCTGTTTTTT
TRBV11-3	TRBJ2-5	few	.	CASSPGGQTQETQYF	TGTGCCAGCAGCCCCGGGGGTCAGACCCAAGAGACCCAGTACTTC
TRBV5-1	TRBJ1-2	.	.	CASSLGGGNDYGYTF	TGCGCCAGCAGCTTGGGGGGAGGGAACGACTATGGCTACACCTTC
TRBV2	TRBJ1-4	.	.	CASSQDRTAFNEKLFF	TGTGCCAGCAGTCAGGATAGGACAGCCTTTAATGAAAAACTGTTTTTT
TRBV4-3	TRBJ1-2	.	.	CASSQDYPNYGYTF	TGCGCCAGCAGCCAAGATTATCCTAACTATGGCTACACCTTC
TRBV7-9	TRBJ1-1	few	.	CASSLGVPEAFF	TGTGCCAGCAGTCTAGGGGTGCCTGAAGCTTTCTTT
TRBV30	TRBJ1-5	.	.	CAWSPDGHSNQPQHF	TGTGCCTGGAGTCCCGACGGCCATAGCAATCAGCCCCAGCATTTT